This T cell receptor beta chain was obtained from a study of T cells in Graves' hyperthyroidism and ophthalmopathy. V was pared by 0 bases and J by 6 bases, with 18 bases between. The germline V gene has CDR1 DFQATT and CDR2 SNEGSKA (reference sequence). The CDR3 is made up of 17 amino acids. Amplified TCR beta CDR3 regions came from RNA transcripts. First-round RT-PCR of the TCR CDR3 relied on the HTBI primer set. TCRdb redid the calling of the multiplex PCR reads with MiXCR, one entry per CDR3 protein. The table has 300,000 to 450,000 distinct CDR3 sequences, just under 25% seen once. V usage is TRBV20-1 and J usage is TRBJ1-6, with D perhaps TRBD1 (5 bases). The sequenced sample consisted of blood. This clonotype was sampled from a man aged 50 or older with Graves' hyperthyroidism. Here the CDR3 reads CSARDSGGIGVNSPLHF. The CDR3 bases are TGCAGTGCTAGAGATAGCGGGGGGATAGGAGTTAATTCACCCCTCCACTTT.